This T cell receptor beta chain was sequenced for a study of T cells in pancreatic ductal adenocarcinoma. Study results and limitations: This surgical cohort overrepresents the minority presenting with early-stage disease. Tumor samples had fewer productive templates and roughly 7.3-fold fewer unique clonotypes than blood.

After removal of 6 bases from V and 4 bases from J, the junction contained 8 bases not matched to a gene. This CDR3 is 14 amino acids long. CDR1 is SGHAT, CDR2 FQNNGV, per germline. Concerning this clone itself: No antigen is known for it.

Surgery without prior neoadjuvant therapy was the treatment of the selected pancreatic ductal adenocarcinoma patients. The repertoire was sequenced with immunoSEQ multiplex PCR; TCRdb's copy has only in-frame clones and lacks some. The repertoire holds around 100,000 clones, with 90% to 95% as singletons. Sequenced input: PBMCs. J is TRBJ2-7 and V is TRBV11-2; 8 bases are a match to TRBD1. The clonotype was recovered from a human donor with pancreatic ductal adenocarcinoma. CDR3 protein: CASRPSGGSYEQYF. The CDR3 DNA reads TGTGCCAGCAGGCCTTCAGGGGGCTCATACGAGCAGTACTTC.